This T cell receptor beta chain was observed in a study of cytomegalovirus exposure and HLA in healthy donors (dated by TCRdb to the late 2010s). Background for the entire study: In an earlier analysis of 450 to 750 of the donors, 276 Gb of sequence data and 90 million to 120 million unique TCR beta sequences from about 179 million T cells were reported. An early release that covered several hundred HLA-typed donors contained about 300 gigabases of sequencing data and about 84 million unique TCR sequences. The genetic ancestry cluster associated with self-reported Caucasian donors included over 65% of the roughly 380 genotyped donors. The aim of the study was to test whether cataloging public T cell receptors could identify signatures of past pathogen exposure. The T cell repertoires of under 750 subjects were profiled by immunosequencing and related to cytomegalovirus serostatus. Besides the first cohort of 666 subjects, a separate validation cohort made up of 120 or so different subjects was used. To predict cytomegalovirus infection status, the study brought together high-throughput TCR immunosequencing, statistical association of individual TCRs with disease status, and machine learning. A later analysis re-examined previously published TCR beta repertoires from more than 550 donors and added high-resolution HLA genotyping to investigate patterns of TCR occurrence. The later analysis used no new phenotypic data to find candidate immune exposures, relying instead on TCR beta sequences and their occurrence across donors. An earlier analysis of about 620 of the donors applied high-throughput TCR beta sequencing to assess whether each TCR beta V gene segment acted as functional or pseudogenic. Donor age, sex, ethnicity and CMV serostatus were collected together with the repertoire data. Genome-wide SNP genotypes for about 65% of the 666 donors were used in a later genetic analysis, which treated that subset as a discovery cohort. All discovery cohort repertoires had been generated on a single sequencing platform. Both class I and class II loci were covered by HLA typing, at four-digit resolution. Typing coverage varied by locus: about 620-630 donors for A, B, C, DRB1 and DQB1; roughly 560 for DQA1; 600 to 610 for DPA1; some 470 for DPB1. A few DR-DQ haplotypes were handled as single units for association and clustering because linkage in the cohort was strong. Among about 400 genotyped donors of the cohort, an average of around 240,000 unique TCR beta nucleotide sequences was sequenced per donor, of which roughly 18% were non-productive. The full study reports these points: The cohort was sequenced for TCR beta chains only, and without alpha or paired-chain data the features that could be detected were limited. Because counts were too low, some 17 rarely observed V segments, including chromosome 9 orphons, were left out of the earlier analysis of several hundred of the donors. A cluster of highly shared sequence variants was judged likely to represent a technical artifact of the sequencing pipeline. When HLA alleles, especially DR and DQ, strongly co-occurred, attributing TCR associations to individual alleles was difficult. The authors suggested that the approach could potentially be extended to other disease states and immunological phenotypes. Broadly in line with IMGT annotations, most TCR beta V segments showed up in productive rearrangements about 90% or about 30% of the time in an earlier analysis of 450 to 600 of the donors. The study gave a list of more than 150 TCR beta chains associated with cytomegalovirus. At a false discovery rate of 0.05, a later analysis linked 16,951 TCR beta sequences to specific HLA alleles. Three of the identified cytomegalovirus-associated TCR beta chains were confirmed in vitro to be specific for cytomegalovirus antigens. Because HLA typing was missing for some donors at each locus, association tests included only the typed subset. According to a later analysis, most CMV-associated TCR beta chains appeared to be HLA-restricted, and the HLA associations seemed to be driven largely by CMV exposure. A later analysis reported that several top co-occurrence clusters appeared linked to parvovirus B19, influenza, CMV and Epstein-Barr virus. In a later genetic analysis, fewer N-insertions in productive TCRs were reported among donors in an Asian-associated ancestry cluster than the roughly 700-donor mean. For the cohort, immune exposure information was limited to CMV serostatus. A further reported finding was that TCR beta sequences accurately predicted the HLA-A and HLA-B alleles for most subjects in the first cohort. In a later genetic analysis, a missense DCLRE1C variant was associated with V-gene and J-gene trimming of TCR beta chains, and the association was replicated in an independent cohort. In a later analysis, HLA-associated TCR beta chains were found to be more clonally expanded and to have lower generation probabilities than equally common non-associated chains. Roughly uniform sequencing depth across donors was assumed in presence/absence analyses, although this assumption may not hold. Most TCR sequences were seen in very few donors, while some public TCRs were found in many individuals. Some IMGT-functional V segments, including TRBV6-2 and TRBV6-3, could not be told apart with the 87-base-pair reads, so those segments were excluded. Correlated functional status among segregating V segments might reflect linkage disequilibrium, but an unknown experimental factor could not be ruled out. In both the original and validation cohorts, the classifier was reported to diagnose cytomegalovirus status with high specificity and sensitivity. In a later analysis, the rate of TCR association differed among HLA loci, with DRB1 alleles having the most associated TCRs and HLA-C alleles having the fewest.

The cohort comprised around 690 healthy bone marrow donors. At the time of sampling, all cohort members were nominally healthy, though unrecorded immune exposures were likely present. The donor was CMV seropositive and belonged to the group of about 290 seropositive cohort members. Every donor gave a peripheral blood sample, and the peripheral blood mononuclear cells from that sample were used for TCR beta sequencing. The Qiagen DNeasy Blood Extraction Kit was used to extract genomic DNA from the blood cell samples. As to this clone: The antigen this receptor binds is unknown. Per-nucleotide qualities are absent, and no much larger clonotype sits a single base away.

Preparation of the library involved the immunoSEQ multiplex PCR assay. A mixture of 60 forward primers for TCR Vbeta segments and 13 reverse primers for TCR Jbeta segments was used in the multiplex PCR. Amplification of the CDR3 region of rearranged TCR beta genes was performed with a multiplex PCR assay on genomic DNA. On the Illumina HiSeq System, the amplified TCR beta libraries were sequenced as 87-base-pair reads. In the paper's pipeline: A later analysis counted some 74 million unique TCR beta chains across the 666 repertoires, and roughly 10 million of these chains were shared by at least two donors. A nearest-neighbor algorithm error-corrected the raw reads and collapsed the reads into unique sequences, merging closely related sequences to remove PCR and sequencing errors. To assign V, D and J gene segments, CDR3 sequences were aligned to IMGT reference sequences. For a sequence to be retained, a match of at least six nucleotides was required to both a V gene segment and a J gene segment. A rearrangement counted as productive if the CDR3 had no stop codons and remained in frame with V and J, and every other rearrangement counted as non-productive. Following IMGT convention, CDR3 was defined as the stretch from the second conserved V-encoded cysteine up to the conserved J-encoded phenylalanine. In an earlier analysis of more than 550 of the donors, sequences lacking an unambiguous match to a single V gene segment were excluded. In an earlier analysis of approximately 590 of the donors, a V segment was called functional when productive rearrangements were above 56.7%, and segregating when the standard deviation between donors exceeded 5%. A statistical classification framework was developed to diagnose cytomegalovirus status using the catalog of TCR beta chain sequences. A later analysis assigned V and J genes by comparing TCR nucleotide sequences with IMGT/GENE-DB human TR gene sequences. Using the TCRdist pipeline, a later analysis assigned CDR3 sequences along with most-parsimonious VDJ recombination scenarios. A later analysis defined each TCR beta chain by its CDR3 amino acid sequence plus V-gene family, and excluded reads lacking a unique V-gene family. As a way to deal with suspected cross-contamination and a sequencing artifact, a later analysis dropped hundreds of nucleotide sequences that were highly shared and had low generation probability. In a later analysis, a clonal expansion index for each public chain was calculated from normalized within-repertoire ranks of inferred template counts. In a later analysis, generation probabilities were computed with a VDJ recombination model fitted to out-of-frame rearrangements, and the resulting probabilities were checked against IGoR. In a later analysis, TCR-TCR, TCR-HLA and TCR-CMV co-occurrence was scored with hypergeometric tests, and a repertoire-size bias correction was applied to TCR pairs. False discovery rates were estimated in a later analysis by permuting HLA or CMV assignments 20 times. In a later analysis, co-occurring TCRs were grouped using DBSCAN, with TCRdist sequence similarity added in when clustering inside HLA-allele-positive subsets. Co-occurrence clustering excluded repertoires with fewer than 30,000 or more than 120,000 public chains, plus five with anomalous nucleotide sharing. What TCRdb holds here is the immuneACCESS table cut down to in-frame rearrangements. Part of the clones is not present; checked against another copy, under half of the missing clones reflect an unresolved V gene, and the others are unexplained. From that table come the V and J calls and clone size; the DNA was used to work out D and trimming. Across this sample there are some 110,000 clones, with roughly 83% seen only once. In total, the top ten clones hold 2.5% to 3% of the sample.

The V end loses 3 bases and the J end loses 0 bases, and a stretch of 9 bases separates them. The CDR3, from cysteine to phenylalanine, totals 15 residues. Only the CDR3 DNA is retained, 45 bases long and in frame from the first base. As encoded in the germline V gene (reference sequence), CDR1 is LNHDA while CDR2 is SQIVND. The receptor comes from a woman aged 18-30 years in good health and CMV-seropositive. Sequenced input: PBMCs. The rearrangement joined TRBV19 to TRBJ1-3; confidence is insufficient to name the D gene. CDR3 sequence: CASSMERYSGNTIYF. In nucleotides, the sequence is TGTGCCAGTAGTATGGAGCGGTACTCTGGAAACACCATATATTTT.